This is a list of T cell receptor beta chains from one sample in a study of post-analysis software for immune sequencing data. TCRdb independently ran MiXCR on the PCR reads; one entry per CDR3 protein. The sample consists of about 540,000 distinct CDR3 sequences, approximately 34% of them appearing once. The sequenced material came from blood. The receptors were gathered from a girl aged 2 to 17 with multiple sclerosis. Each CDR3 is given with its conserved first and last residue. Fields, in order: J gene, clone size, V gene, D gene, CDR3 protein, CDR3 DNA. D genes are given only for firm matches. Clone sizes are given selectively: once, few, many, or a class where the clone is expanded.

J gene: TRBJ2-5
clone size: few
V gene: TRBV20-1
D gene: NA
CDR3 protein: CSARFRTSWKETQYF
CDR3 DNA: TGCAGTGCTAGATTCCGTACAAGTTGGAAAGAGACCCAGTACTTC

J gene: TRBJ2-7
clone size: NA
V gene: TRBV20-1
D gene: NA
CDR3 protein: CSATLTERQAYEQYF
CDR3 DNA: TGCAGTGCTACCCTCACAGAGCGGCAGGCCTACGAGCAGTACTTC

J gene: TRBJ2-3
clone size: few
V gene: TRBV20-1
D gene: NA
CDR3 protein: CSARGWEGTDTQYF
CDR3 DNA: TGCAGTGCTAGAGGTTGGGAGGGCACAGATACGCAGTATTTT

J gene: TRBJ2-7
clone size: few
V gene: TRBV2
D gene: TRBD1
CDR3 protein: CASSATGGEQYF
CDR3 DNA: TGTGCCAGCAGTGCCACAGGGGGCGAGCAGTACTTC

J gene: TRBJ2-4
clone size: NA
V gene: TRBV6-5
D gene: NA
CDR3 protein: CASSYSGVGKNIQYF
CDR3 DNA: TGTGCCAGCAGTTACTCGGGGGTAGGCAAAAACATTCAGTACTTC

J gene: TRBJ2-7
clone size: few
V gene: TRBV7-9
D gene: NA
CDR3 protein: CASSLGPGWTYEQYF
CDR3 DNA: TGTGCCAGCAGCTTAGGCCCAGGGTGGACCTACGAGCAGTACTTC

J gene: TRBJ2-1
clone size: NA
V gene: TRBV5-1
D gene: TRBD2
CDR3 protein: CASSSSGGGNNEQFF
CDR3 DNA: TGCGCCAGCAGCTCTAGCGGGGGGGGTAACAATGAGCAGTTCTTC

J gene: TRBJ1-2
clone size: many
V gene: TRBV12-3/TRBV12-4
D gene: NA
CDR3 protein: CASSLGIYHGYTF
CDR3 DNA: TGTGCCAGCAGTTTAGGGATTTACCATGGCTACACCTTC

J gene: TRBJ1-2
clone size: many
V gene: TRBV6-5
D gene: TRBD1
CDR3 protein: CASSYGTGVFGHGYTF
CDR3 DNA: TGTGCCAGCAGTTATGGGACAGGGGTATTTGGGCATGGCTACACCTTC

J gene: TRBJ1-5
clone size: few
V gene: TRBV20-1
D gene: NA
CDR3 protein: CSASPNRGDQPQHF
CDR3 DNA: TGCAGTGCTAGCCCGAACCGTGGGGATCAGCCCCAGCATTTT

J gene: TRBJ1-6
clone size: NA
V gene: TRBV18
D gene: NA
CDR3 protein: CASSPRGLDSPLHF
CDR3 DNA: TGTGCCAGCTCACCACGAGGGTTGGATTCACCCCTCCACTTT

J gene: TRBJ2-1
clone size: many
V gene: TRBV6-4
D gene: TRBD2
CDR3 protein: CASSELAGAQSSYNEQFF
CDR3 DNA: TGTGCCAGCAGTGAACTAGCGGGGGCCCAAAGCTCCTACAATGAGCAGTTCTTC

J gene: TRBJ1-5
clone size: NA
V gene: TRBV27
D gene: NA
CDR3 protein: CASSYRDRNQPQHF
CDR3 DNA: TGTGCCAGCAGTTACAGGGATCGCAATCAGCCCCAGCATTTT

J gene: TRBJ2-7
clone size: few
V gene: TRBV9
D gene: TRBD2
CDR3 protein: CASSVATGGTYEQYF
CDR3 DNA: TGTGCCAGCAGCGTAGCGACGGGGGGGACCTACGAGCAGTACTTC

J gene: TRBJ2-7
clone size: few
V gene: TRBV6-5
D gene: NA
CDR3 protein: CASSYRGGNEQYF
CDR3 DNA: TGTGCCAGCAGTTACAGGGGTGGTAACGAGCAGTACTTC

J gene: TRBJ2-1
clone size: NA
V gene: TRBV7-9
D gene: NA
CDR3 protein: CASSLEAGIHNEQFF
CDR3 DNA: TGTGCCAGCAGCTTAGAGGCGGGGATACACAATGAGCAGTTCTTC

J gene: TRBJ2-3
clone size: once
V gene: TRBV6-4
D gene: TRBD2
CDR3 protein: CASSPTTSGATDTQYF
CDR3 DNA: TGTGCCAGCAGCCCTACGACTAGCGGGGCCACAGATACGCAGTATTTT

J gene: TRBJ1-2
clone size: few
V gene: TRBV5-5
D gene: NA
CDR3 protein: CASSASPYPLYGYTF
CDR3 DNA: TGTGCCAGCAGCGCTAGCCCCTATCCCCTCTATGGCTACACCTTC

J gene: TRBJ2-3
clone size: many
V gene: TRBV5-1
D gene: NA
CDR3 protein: CASSFGPSTDTQYF
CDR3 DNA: TGCGCCAGCAGCTTTGGCCCTAGCACAGATACGCAGTATTTT

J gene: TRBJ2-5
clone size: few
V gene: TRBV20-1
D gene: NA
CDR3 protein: CSARSPEPSGTQYF
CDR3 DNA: TGCAGTGCTAGAAGCCCAGAGCCGTCCGGGACCCAGTACTTC

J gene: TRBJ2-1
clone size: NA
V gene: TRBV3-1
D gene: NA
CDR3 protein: CASSQEWTVYNEQFF
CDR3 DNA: TGTGCCAGCAGCCAAGAATGGACGGTATACAATGAGCAGTTCTTC

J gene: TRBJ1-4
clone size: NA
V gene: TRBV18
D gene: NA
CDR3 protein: CASSPMSNEKLFF
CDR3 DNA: TGTGCCAGCTCACCAATGAGTAATGAAAAACTGTTTTTT

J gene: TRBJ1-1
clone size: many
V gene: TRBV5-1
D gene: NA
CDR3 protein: CASSLGLNTEAFF
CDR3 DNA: TGTGCCAGCAGTTTAGGTCTGAACACTGAAGCTTTCTTT

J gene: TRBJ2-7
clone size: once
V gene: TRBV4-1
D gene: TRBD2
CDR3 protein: CASSHSPDGGVTYEQYF
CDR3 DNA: TGCGCCAGCAGCCATAGCCCCGACGGGGGGGTGACCTACGAGCAGTACTTC

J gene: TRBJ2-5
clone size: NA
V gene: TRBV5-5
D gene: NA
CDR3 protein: CAGSSDISPGGYQETQYF
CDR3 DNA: TGTGCCGGCAGCTCGGACATCTCCCCAGGCGGGTACCAAGAGACCCAGTACTTC

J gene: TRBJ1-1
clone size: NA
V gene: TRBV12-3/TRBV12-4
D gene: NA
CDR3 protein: CASGAGHTEAFF
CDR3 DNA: TGTGCCAGCGGGGCAGGCCACACTGAAGCTTTCTTT

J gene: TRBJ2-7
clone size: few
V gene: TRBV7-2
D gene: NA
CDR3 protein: CASSLYPGSYEQYF
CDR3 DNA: TGTGCCAGCAGCTTATATCCAGGCTCCTACGAGCAGTACTTC

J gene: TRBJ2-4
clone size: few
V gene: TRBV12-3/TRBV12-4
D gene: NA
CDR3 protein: CASSPQRVAKNIQYF
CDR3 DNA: TGTGCCAGCAGCCCGCAGAGGGTAGCCAAAAACATTCAGTACTTC

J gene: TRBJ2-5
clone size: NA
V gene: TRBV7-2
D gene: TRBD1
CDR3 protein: CASSFTGVHGQYF
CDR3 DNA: TGTGCCAGCAGCTTCACAGGGGTCCACGGGCAGTACTTC

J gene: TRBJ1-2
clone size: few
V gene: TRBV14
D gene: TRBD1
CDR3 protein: CASSQLQGGYGYTF
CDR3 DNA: TGTGCCAGCAGCCAACTGCAGGGGGGCTATGGCTACACCTTC

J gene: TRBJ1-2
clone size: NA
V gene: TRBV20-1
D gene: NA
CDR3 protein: CSATIQGRLLYTF
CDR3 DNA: TGCAGTGCTACCATCCAGGGAAGGCTCCTGTACACCTTC

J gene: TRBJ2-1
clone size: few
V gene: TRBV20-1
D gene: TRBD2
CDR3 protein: CSASGGPQTGEQFF
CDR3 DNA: TGCAGTGCTTCGGGGGGGCCTCAGACGGGTGAGCAGTTCTTC

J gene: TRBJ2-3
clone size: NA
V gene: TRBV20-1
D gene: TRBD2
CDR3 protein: CSARVWAGGSQSTDTQYF
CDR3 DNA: TGCAGTGCTAGAGTGTGGGCGGGGGGGTCCCAAAGCACAGATACGCAGTATTTT

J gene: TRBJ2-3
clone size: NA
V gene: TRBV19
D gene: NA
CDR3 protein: CASSATRSTDTQYF
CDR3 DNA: TGTGCCAGTAGTGCCACCCGTAGCACAGATACGCAGTATTTT

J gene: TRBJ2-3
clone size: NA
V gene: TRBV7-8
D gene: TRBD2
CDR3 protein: CASSYSGLYTDTQYF
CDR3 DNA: TGTGCCAGCAGCTATAGCGGGTTATACACAGATACGCAGTATTTT

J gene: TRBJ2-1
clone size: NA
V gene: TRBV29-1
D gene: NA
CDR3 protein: CSVAGLLDSYNEQFF
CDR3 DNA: TGCAGCGTTGCCGGCCTTTTGGACTCCTACAATGAGCAGTTCTTC

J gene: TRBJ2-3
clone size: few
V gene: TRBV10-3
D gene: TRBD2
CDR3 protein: CAISGLASGGSSTDTQYF
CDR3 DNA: TGTGCCATCAGTGGCCTGGCTAGCGGGGGGTCTAGCACAGATACGCAGTATTTT

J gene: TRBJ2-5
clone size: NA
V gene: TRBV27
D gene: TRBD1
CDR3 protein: CASNRQGQETQYF
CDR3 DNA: TGTGCCAGCAATCGACAGGGCCAAGAGACCCAGTACTTC

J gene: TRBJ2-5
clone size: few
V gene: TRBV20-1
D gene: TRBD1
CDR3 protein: CSAEDRGVKTQYF
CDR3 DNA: TGCAGTGCTGAGGACAGGGGCGTGAAGACCCAGTACTTC

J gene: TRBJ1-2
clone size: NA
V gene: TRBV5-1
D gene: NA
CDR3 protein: CASSLDGAPTMGGYTF
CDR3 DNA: TGCGCCAGCAGCTTGGATGGGGCCCCTACTATGGGGGGCTACACCTTC